The sequence of this T cell receptor (beta chain) was determined in a study of shared clonotypes between healthy human individuals. Study results and caveats: About 4.5% of naive CD4 clonotypes were common to four donors.

In regard to this clone: As yet, its antigen is unknown.

Some clones are missing from TCRdb's copy, which holds only in-frame ones; the method was immunoSEQ multiplex PCR. The sample contains about 670,000 clones, 72% of which appear only once. CDR3 length: 18 residues. V was clipped by 4 bases and J by 4 bases; unmatched bases: 15. The germline CDR1 and CDR2 sequences are MGHDK and SYGVNS. Caucasian adults residing in Nashville, Tennessee made up all the donors. The genes are TRBV25-1 and TRBJ2-1; 8 nucleotides agree with TRBD2. This receptor was obtained from a woman in her 30s in good health. Input material: memory CD4+ T cells sorted from blood. Subset given: CD45RA-negative fraction. In DNA form, the CDR3 reads TGTGCCAGCAGTGTTACAACTCTTACGGGAGGGCCGTACAATGAGCAGTTCTTC. Translating it yields CASSVTTLTGGPYNEQFF. The whole variable domain, filled in from reference TRBV25-1 and TRBJ2-1, reads EADIYQTPRYLVIGTGKKITLECSQTMGHDKMYWYQQDPGMELHLIHYSYGVNSTEKGDLSSESTVSRIRTEHFPLTLESARPSHTSQYLCASSVTTLTGGPYNEQFFGPGTRLTVL.